This T cell receptor beta chain was sequenced in a study of OX40 agonist ivuxolimab in advanced cancers. The repertoire was sequenced with immunoSEQ multiplex PCR; TCRdb's copy has only in-frame clones and lacks some. The sample yields about 62,000 clones, 70% to 80% seen once. This receptor was identified in an adult with an advanced solid tumor such as melanoma, head and neck, liver or kidney cancer. The sequenced sample was CD4+ or CD8+ T cells sorted from blood, obtained in a trial of the OX40 agonist ivuxolimab.

Here the CDR3 reads CASSYSMSYNSPLHF. As DNA, the CDR3 is TGTGCCAGCAGCTACAGTATGTCCTATAATTCACCCCTCCACTTT. The chain links TRBV6-6 to TRBJ1-6, with no clear D. The germline V gene has CDR1 MNHNY and CDR2 SVGAGI (reference sequence). V was pared by 6 bases and J by 1 base, with 10 bases between. The CDR3 totals 15 residues.